This TCR beta chain is from a study of T cell responses to AZD1222 COVID-19 vaccine. The CDR3 has 13 residues. Germline assignment: CDR1 MNHNS and CDR2 SASEGT. The V gene end was trimmed by 3 bases and the J gene end by 10 bases; junction bases not matched to a gene: 3. Libraries were prepared by immunoSEQ multiplex PCR; TCRdb keeps only in-frame clonotypes and omits some of them. The sample shows about 120,000 clones, about nine tenths of them seen only once. This chain links TRBV6-1 with TRBJ1-6, with 7 bases fitting TRBD1. The receptor's source is an adult in good health. The material sequenced was peripheral blood, taken on day 0 of AZD1222 vaccination. The CDR3 region has the DNA TGTGCCAGCAGTGAGACAGGGCGGTCACCCCTCCACTTT. Its protein is CASSETGRSPLHF.